Below are 21 T cell receptor beta chains sequenced from a single sample in a study of shared clonotypes between healthy human individuals. Assay: immunoSEQ multiplex PCR; the TCRdb copy retains only in-frame clones and omits some. The table shows around 700,000 clones, with approximately 75% occurring only once. Sequences were obtained from memory CD4+ T cells sorted from blood. Subset: CD45RA-negative fraction. These receptor sequences come from a woman aged 25 to 39 in good health.

This rearrangement joins TRBV7-2 to TRBJ2-1; TRBD2 is a possible D gene (5 bases). The CDR3 extends over 13 amino acids. The germline gives CDR1 SGHTA, CDR2 FQGNSA. Deletions cut 1 base from V and 7 bases from J, with 8 bases between. The chain's CDR3 is CASSLDWRNEQFF. Here the CDR3 DNA reads TGTGCCAGCAGCTTAGACTGGAGGAATGAGCAGTTCTTC.

This clone was recorded a few times. The chain recombines TRBV7-9 with TRBJ2-6, with D unclear. This CDR3 comprises 12 residues. With 8 bases removed from V and 3 bases from J, the gap between germline ends came to 5 bases. Germline CDR1 SEHNR, CDR2 FQNEAQ (reference sequence). CDR3 residues: CASLGGANVLTF. Here the CDR3 DNA reads TGTGCCAGCTTAGGTGGGGCCAACGTCCTGACTTTC.

This clone showed up just a few times. The chain has TRBV6-1 and TRBJ1-5, with 11 bases that match TRBD1. CDR3 length: 13 residues. The V gene end was trimmed by 6 bases and the J gene end by 5 bases; junction bases not matched to a gene: 0. The V gene's germline CDR1 is MNHNS and CDR2 SASEGT. This CDR3 is CASRGQGDQPQHF. The CDR3 nucleotides are TGTGCCAGCAGGGGACAGGGGGATCAGCCCCAGCATTTT.

The genes are TRBV28 and TRBJ1-2; possible D gene TRBD1, 6 bases. Trimming removed 5 bases from V and 8 bases from J, with 12 bases in between. The CDR3 runs 12 residues. Germline CDR1 reads MDHEN; CDR2 reads SYDVKM. CDR3 in amino acids: CASSTGSRGYTF. Here the CDR3 DNA reads TGTGCCAGCAGTACAGGGTCGCGGGGCTACACCTTC.

The CDR3 loop is CASRPRLAGSDTQYF. The CDR3 nucleotides are TGTGCCAGCAGACCCCGACTAGCGGGCTCCGATACGCAGTATTTT. The rearrangement uses TRBV7-2 and TRBJ2-3, with 10 bases matching TRBD2. This CDR3 is 15 amino acids long. CDR1 is SGHTA, CDR2 FQGNSA, per germline. V dropped 6 bases and J dropped 6; count of bases not matched to a gene: 9. The full variable domain, its missing parts supplied by reference TRBV7-2 and TRBJ2-3, is GAGVSQSPSNKVTEKGKDVELRCDPISGHTALYWYRQSLGQGLEFLIYFQGNSAPDKSGLPSDRFSAERTGGSVSTLTIQRTQQEDSAVYLCASRPRLAGSDTQYFGPGTRLTVL.

This chain uses TRBV15 with TRBJ1-2; D gene unclear. The V end was cut by 1 base, the J end by 14 bases, with 8 bases between. Germline lookup yields CDR1 LNHNV and CDR2 YYDKDF (reference sequence). The CDR3 is 10 residues long. CDR3 coding DNA: TGTGCCACCAGCAGAGGTACCGGGACCTTC. This gives the protein CATSRGTGTF.

A few counts support this clone. The rearrangement links TRBV30 to TRBJ1-1; D call uncertain. The V gene's germline CDR1 is GTSNPN and CDR2 SVGIG (reference sequence). The CDR3 extends over 11 amino acids. V was clipped by 3 bases and J by 3 bases, with 5 bases between them. The CDR3 loop is CAWSAYTEAFF. As DNA, the CDR3 is TGTGCCTGGAGCGCTTACACTGAAGCTTTCTTT.

The rearrangement uses TRBV28 and TRBJ2-7; tentatively, D is TRBD1 or TRBD2 (5 bases each). The germline V and J ends were trimmed by 3 bases and 5 bases, with 14 bases remaining between them. The CDR3 has 14 amino acids. Germline V lookup: CDR1 MDHEN, CDR2 SYDVKM. This CDR3 reads CASSFGWGSHEQYF. CDR3 coding DNA: TGTGCCAGCAGTTTCGGTTGGGGGTCCCACGAGCAGTACTTC.

The CDR3 region is CSVEGGLGGGYTF. The CDR3 DNA is TGCAGCGTTGAGGGGGGGTTAGGCGGTGGCTACACCTTC. This chain joins TRBV29-1 and TRBJ1-2, with D maybe TRBD1 (5 bases). Germline V gene data show CDR1 as SQVTM and CDR2 as ANQGSEA. The CDR3 contains 13 residues. V was clipped by 3 bases and J by 7 bases, with 15 bases between them.

The chain is built from TRBV6-6 and TRBJ2-2; D may be TRBD2 (6 bases). The CDR3 length is 13 residues. Germline lookup yields CDR1 MNHNY and CDR2 SVGAGI (reference sequence). Trimming took off 1 base at V and 6 bases at J, with 6 bases between the two ends. Written as DNA, the CDR3 is TGTGCCAGCAGTTACTTAGCGGCCGGGGAGCTGTTTTTT. Amino acids: CASSYLAAGELFF.

This chain uses TRBV5-1 with TRBJ1-1; 7 bases align to TRBD1. Germline-derived CDR1 and CDR2 are SGHRS and YFSETQ. With 4 bases clipped from V and 1 base from J, the junction kept 7 bases outside the gene matches. The CDR3 has 15 amino acids. The CDR3 sequence is CASSLTGDPNTEAFF. The DNA for the CDR3 is TGCGCCAGCAGCCTCACAGGGGATCCGAACACTGAAGCTTTCTTT. Supplemented by reference TRBV5-1 and TRBJ1-1, the full variable domain reads KAGVTQTPRYLIKTRGQQVTLSCSPISGHRSVSWYQQTPGQGLQFLFEYFSETQRNKGNFPGRFSGRQFSNSRSEMNVSTLELGDSALYLCASSLTGDPNTEAFFGQGTRLTVV.

With respect to this clone: At the DNA level, this CDR3 is encoded by other sequences in the same sample as well. The chain recombines TRBV28 with TRBJ1-5; 7 bases are a match to TRBD1. Germline loops: CDR1 MDHEN, CDR2 SYDVKM. This CDR3 region has 15 residues. The V gene end was trimmed by 6 bases and the J gene end by 2 bases; junction bases not matched to a gene: 7. This CDR3 is CASSPTGRGNQPQHF. The CDR3 DNA reads as TGTGCCAGCAGCCCGACAGGGCGAGGCAATCAGCCCCAGCATTTT.

The chain combines TRBV29-1 with TRBJ2-1, with D possibly being TRBD2 (5 bases). The CDR3 is 12 residues long. Germline V gene sequence: CDR1 SQVTM, CDR2 ANQGSEA. Trimming removed 3 bases at V and 10 bases at J, with 13 bases between. The CDR3 region has the DNA TGCAGCGTTGATAAGGAGGTTGGGGAGCAGTTCTTC. This encodes CSVDKEVGEQFF.

The J gene is TRBJ2-3, the V gene TRBV20-1, with D uncertain. V gave up 0 bases and J gave up 8 bases, with 0 bases separating them. This CDR3 is built from 9 residues. Germline assignment: CDR1 DFQATT and CDR2 SNEGSKA (reference sequence). DNA of the CDR3: TGCAGTGCTAGAGATACGCAGTATTTT. Protein: CSARDTQYF.

This chain connects TRBV19 to TRBJ2-6; TRBD1 matches 8 bases. V dropped 5 bases and J dropped 0; count of bases not matched to a gene: 3. Germline CDR1 is LNHDA and CDR2 is SQIVND (reference sequence). This CDR3 spans 16 amino acids. The CDR3 here is CASSGTGSSGANVLTF. CDR3 DNA: TGTGCCAGTAGTGGGACAGGAAGCTCTGGGGCCAACGTCCTGACTTTC.

This clone has more than one count but fewer than ten. The CDR3 here is CASSPSGALGNTIYF. The CDR3 DNA reads as TGTGCCAGCAGCCCATCGGGGGCGTTAGGAAACACCATATATTTT. The V call is TRBV9, the J call TRBJ1-3, with a possible D match to TRBD1 (6 bases). The CDR3 totals 15 residues. V was cut by 4 bases and J by 4 bases, with 15 bases left in between. Germline V gives CDR1 SGDLS, CDR2 YYNGEE.

The chain combines TRBV2 with TRBJ1-1; TRBD1 matches 9 bases. CDR1 is SNHLY, CDR2 FYNNEI, per germline. CDR3 size: 14 residues. The J segment lost 1 base and the V segment lost 4 bases, leaving 1 base of the junction unmatched. CDR3 amino acids: CASSGQGGNTEAFF. The CDR3 DNA reads TGTGCCAGCAGTGGACAGGGGGGGAACACTGAAGCTTTCTTT.

The rearrangement joins TRBV7-9 to TRBJ2-1, with unresolved D. Trimming shortened V by 0 bases and J by 8 bases, and 5 bases separated the two germline ends. CDR1 and CDR2 from the germline V gene are SEHNR and FQNEAQ (reference sequence). This CDR3 spans 12 amino acids. CDR3 DNA sequence: TGTGCCAGCAGCTTAGCCAGGCATGAGCAGTTCTTC. This sequence encodes CASSLARHEQFF.

The V call is TRBV11-2, the J call TRBJ2-3; D remains unclear. This CDR3 is built from 14 residues. In germline, CDR1 is SGHAT, CDR2 FQNNGV. Trimming removed 7 bases at V and 7 bases at J, with 18 bases between. CDR3 bases: TGTGCCAGCACTCCCCCCACAGTCCACTATACGCAGTATTTT. This encodes CASTPPTVHYTQYF.

With respect to this clone: This sample also contains other DNA sequences that code for the same CDR3. The chain links TRBV5-1 to TRBJ2-3, with TRBD1 matching 8 bases. Germline lookup yields CDR1 SGHRS and CDR2 YFSETQ. Trimming cost V 0 bases and J 2 bases; bases outside gene matches: 5. The CDR3 is 16 residues long. The CDR3 loop is CASSLAQGAATDTQYF. The CDR3 DNA is TGCGCCAGCAGCTTGGCCCAGGGGGCGGCCACAGATACGCAGTATTTT.

This chain links TRBV6-6 with TRBJ2-3; D remains ambiguous. Germline V gene data show CDR1 as MNHNY and CDR2 as SVGAGI (reference sequence). V lost 2 bases, J lost 2 bases, and 8 bases lay in between. There are 14 residues in the CDR3. CDR3 protein: CASSYGDDTDTQYF. CDR3 sequence (DNA): TGTGCCAGCAGTTACGGTGACGACACAGATACGCAGTATTTT.